This TCR beta chain was profiled in a study of spatial heterogeneity in lung cancer. Background on the study: On average, each unique TCR and UMI combination appeared more than ten times in raw reads.

TCRdb called the 5' RACE reads again in MiXCR, with one record for every CDR3 protein. The sample yields more than 65,000 distinct CDR3 sequences, roughly 12% seen once. The table lists this clonotype with a few counts. CDR3 length: 14 residues. Germline V gene sequence: CDR1 GTSNPN, CDR2 SVGIG (reference sequence). Trimming cost V 0 bases and J 0 bases, with 7 bases left between them. Time point: sample taken at primary tumor resection. Whole RNA was taken from tumor, nontumor lung or frozen PBMC; it was then sequenced unsorted. Untreated early-stage non-small cell lung cancer patients, 72 in total, were the donors.

The chain couples TRBV30 to TRBJ2-3; maybe TRBD2 (6 bases). This clonotype was sampled from a male donor with early-stage non-small cell lung cancer. Sample: PBMCs, taken at surgery. The CDR3 protein is CAWSVGGSTDTQYF. CDR3 nucleotide sequence: TGTGCCTGGAGTGTTGGGGGGAGCACAGATACGCAGTATTTT.